This section outlines one T cell receptor (beta chain) sequence together with its context. This same CDR3 is encoded by further DNA sequences in the sample. This sample stems from a study of shared clonotypes between healthy human individuals. From germline, CDR1 is LNHDA and CDR2 SQIVND (reference sequence). Deletions cut 4 bases from V and 4 bases from J, with 8 bases between. CDR3 length equals 13 residues. Assay used: immunoSEQ multiplex PCR; TCRdb lists only in-frame clones, some missing. The sample holds about 2.3 million clones; 85% to 95% are singletons and the top ten take 0.39%. V usage is TRBV19 and J usage is TRBJ2-1; possibly TRBD1 for D (5 bases). Sequencing input: naive CD4+ T cells from PBMCs. Subset meaning: CD45RA+ positively selected. This clonotype was obtained from a young man in good health. Some clones in this sample may be carry-over from other donors' samples. In nucleotides, the CDR3 is TGTGCCAGTAGTAAAAGGGGTTACAATGAGCAGTTCTTC. Its protein product is CASSKRGYNEQFF.